One and the same sample provided the 11 T cell receptor beta chains below, sequenced in a study of CD8 T cells in Susac syndrome (dated by TCRdb to about 2019). Library creation used the immunoSEQ multiplex PCR assay. RNA was extracted using the RNeasy kit, and about 0.45 to 1 microgram was reverse transcribed with random hexamers. TCRdb reprocessed the public reads (quality trimming at Q25 with fastp, clone calling with MiXCR) and kept in-frame beta chains. Rows matching on CDR3 protein sequence are summarized as one entry with the most common DNA and genes. The sample records over 100,000 distinct CDR3 sequences, under 95% of which are singletons. Jointly, the top ten make up approximately 0.12% of the sample. Sequenced: CD8+ T cells from PBMCs. The receptors were gathered from a human donor in good health.

The V and J genes are TRBV29-1 and TRBJ1-4; D is possibly TRBD1 (6 bases). V lost 4 bases, J lost 5 bases, and 11 bases lay in between. Germline V CDR1 and CDR2: SQVTM, ANQGSEA. This CDR3 region has 13 residues. CDR3 loop: CSVGGQGNEKLFF. For the CDR3, the DNA is TGCAGCGTTGGAGGGCAGGGGAATGAAAAACTGTTTTTT. The full variable domain, in which reference TRBV29-1 and TRBJ1-4 provide the parts outside the CDR3, is SAVISQKPSRDICQRGTSLTIQCQVDSQVTMMFWYRQQPGQSLTLIATANQGSEATYESGFVIDKFPISRPNLTFSTLTVSNMSPEDSSIYLCSVGGQGNEKLFFGSGTQLSVL.

DNA for the CDR3: TGTGCCAGCAGCCAAGATTTTCGAGGCTATGGCTACACCTTC. Translating it yields CASSQDFRGYGYTF. This rearrangement joins TRBV4-2 to TRBJ1-2; D gene uncertain. The germline V gene has CDR1 LGHNA and CDR2 YNFKEQ. Trimming removed 0 bases from V and 4 bases from J, with 9 bases in between. The CDR3 is 14 amino acids.

This clonotype was recorded once. The rearrangement links TRBV19 to TRBJ1-5; 7 bases are shared with TRBD1. This CDR3 region has 15 residues. The germline CDR1 and CDR2 sequences are LNHDA and SQIVND (reference sequence). The ends lost 1 base at V and 2 bases at J; junction bases unmatched: 2. As DNA, the CDR3 is TGTGCCAGTAGTATAGGCCAGGGGGGCAATCAGCCCCAGCATTTT. Translated: CASSIGQGGNQPQHF.

This clonotype was picked up one time. The chain carries TRBV6-5 and TRBJ1-1; the match to TRBD1 covers 7 bases. CDR3 length equals 15 residues. Germline assignment: CDR1 MNHEY and CDR2 SVGAGI. V was pared by 4 bases and J by 1 base, with 6 bases of the junction left unmatched. The CDR3 loop is CASSWGDRGNTEAFF. CDR3 bases: TGTGCCAGCAGTTGGGGGGACAGAGGGAACACTGAAGCTTTCTTT.

The chain couples TRBV29-1 to TRBJ1-2; TRBD1 is a possible D gene (6 bases). Trimming shortened V by 7 bases and J by 8 bases, and 14 bases separated the two germline ends. Germline V gene sequence: CDR1 SQVTM, CDR2 ANQGSEA. The CDR3 covers 11 residues. DNA of the CDR3: TGCAGCGACCTAACAGGGTTCGGCTACACCTTC. Its protein product is CSDLTGFGYTF. Variable domain in full (rest from reference TRBV29-1 and TRBJ1-2): SAVISQKPSRDICQRGTSLTIQCQVDSQVTMMFWYRQQPGQSLTLIATANQGSEATYESGFVIDKFPISRPNLTFSTLTVSNMSPEDSSIYLCSDLTGFGYTFGSGTRLTVV.

This clonotype came up once. The chain combines TRBV2 with TRBJ2-7, with D unclear. Trimming shortened V by 7 bases and J by 5 bases, and 15 bases separated the two germline ends. CDR3 length: 13 amino acids. CDR1 is SNHLY and CDR2 is FYNNEI in the germline V gene. The chain's CDR3 is CASTPPIFNEQYF. CDR3 bases: TGTGCCAGCACTCCGCCCATTTTCAACGAGCAGTACTTC.

The chain is built from TRBV30 and TRBJ2-7; 8 bases map to TRBD2. The germline V gene encodes CDR1 GTSNPN and CDR2 SVGIG (reference sequence). This CDR3 has 13 residues. The trim removed 4 bases at V and 6 bases at J, leaving 8 bases unmatched. CDR3 coding DNA: TGTGCCTGGAACGGACTAGCCGTGGGCGAGCAGTACTTC. Residues: CAWNGLAVGEQYF.

The V and J genes are TRBV12-3 or TRBV12-4 and TRBJ2-5; no clear D gene. The CDR3 loop spans 13 amino acids. Trimming took off 1 base at V and 5 bases at J, with 8 bases between the two ends. CDR3 coding DNA: TGTGCCAGCAGTTTAGGAGGCTTCGAGACCCAGTACTTC. Amino acids: CASSLGGFETQYF.

This chain uses TRBV29-1 with TRBJ1-4; perhaps TRBD1 as D (5 bases). This CDR3 spans 15 amino acids. Germline V gene lookup returns CDR1 SQVTM and CDR2 ANQGSEA. Trimming took off 5 bases at V and 8 bases at J, with 21 bases between the two ends. CDR3 amino acids: CSVLRRTLSGEKLFF. The DNA for the CDR3 is TGCAGCGTTCTCCGTCGGACTCTTTCAGGGGAAAAACTGTTTTTT.

V gene TRBV20-1 combines with J gene TRBJ1-1; no clear D gene. The V end lost 0 bases, the J end lost 1 base, and 6 bases lay between the germline ends. The CDR3 has 13 residues. From germline, CDR1 is DFQATT and CDR2 SNEGSKA (reference sequence). CDR3: CSARDFTNTEAFF. CDR3 nucleotides: TGCAGTGCTAGAGATTTCACGAACACTGAAGCTTTCTTT.

The chain carries TRBV12-3 or TRBV12-4 and TRBJ2-4; D is perhaps TRBD1 (6 bases). Trimming removed 6 bases at V and 3 bases at J, with 18 bases between. This CDR3 is 16 amino acids long. The CDR3 sequence is CASSSYRVFDKNIQYF. CDR3 nucleotides: TGTGCCAGCAGCTCCTACAGGGTCTTTGACAAAAACATTCAGTACTTC.